Shown below are 6 T cell receptor beta chains from a single sample sequenced in a study of control samples from healthy donors and cancer patients. Clones were read by immunoSEQ multiplex PCR, and TCRdb kept only the in-frame ones, dropping some. The sample has approximately 150,000 clones, 85% to 95% seen once; the top ten hold roughly 13%. The sample comprised blood. These receptors originate from a man aged 40-49 years in good health.

The J gene is TRBJ1-4, the V gene TRBV28; 8 nucleotides line up with TRBD1. The germline CDR1 and CDR2 sequences are MDHEN and SYDVKM. The V and J ends lost 5 bases and 8 bases, in that order; junction bases with no gene match: 10. The CDR3 is made up of 15 amino acids. The CDR3 region is CASSPWTGKREKLFF. DNA for the CDR3: TGTGCCAGCAGTCCCTGGACAGGGAAGCGGGAAAAACTGTTTTTT.

The chain joins TRBV20-1 to TRBJ2-3, with unresolved D. V lost 1 base and J lost 4, with 3 bases in between. CDR3 length: 11 residues. Germline lookup yields CDR1 DFQATT and CDR2 SNEGSKA (reference sequence). CDR3 in amino acids: CSARAPDTQYF. The CDR3 DNA reads as TGCAGTGCTAGAGCTCCAGATACGCAGTATTTT.

The gene calls are TRBV3-1 (or the pseudogene TRBV3-2) and TRBJ1-1; D ambiguous. Germline lookup yields CDR1 LGHDT and CDR2 YNNKEL (reference sequence). The CDR3 sequence is 13 residues long. Trimming took off 2 bases at V and 5 bases at J, with 9 bases between the two ends. This CDR3 is CASSQSGGTEAFF. The CDR3 DNA reads TGTGCCAGCAGCCAATCCGGCGGGACTGAAGCTTTCTTT.

This chain links TRBV24-1 with TRBJ2-1; 8 positions match TRBD2. Germline V gene data show CDR1 as KGHDR and CDR2 as SFDVKD. V was clipped by 9 bases and J by 0 bases; unmatched bases: 9. The CDR3 covers 16 residues. CDR3 protein: CATSPESGGSYNEQFF. The CDR3 nucleotides are TGTGCCACCTCTCCCGAGAGCGGGGGCTCCTACAATGAGCAGTTCTTC.

The chain couples TRBV7-2 to TRBJ2-3, with unresolved D. Trimming removed 0 bases at V and 2 bases at J, with 3 bases between. The CDR3 covers 13 residues. Germline V gene sequence: CDR1 SGHTA, CDR2 FQGNSA. CDR3: CASSLAVTDTQYF. The CDR3 DNA reads TGTGCCAGCAGCTTAGCGGTCACAGATACGCAGTATTTT.

This chain joins TRBV5-5 and TRBJ1-5; D is unclear. V was shortened by 2 bases and J by 4 bases, with 10 bases between the two germline ends. The CDR3 has 14 residues. The V gene's germline CDR1 is SGHKS and CDR2 YYEKEE (reference sequence). The CDR3 reads CASSFFVGNQPQHF. In DNA, the CDR3 is TGTGCCAGCAGCTTTTTTGTGGGGAATCAGCCCCAGCATTTT.